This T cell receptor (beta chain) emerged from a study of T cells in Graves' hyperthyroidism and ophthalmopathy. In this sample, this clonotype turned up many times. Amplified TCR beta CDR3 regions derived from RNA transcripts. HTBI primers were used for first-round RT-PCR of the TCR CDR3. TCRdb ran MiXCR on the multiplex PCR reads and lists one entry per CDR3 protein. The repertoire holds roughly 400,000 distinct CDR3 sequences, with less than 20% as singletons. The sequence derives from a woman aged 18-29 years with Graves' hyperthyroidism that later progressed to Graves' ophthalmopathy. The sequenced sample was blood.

The CDR3 spells CASTETSTYNEQFF. CDR3 sequence (DNA): TGCGCCAGCACCGAGACTAGTACCTACAATGAGCAGTTCTTC. This chain uses TRBV10-2 with TRBJ2-1; D is perhaps TRBD2 (6 bases). This CDR3 has 14 residues. In germline, CDR1 is WSHSY, CDR2 SAAADI. V was pared by 7 bases and J by 2 bases, with 12 bases between.